This passage covers 19 T cell receptor beta chains from one sample sequenced in a study of blood T cell repertoires in COVID-19. Sequencing used immunoSEQ multiplex PCR; TCRdb keeps in-frame clones, though not all of them. The sample comprises under 200,000 clones, roughly 80% of which are singletons, and about 8.8% rests with the top ten. The sequenced sample was peripheral blood. The receptors come from a woman aged 80 or over with COVID-19, enrolled during active disease.

This sequence joins TRBV5-1 and TRBJ2-7; D remains ambiguous. Per germline, CDR1 SGHRS and CDR2 YFSETQ. V gave up 0 bases and J gave up 0 bases, with 7 bases separating them. The CDR3 length is 14 residues. CDR3 coding DNA: TGCGCCAGCAGCTTGGATGCGCACTCCTACGAGCAGTACTTC. Its protein is CASSLDAHSYEQYF.

This rearrangement joins TRBV6-2 or TRBV6-3 to TRBJ2-7; D not resolved. This CDR3 contains 13 residues. Germline assignment: CDR1 MNHEY and CDR2 SVGEGT. V lost 2 bases and J lost 12, with 17 bases in between. The CDR3 nucleotides are TGTGCCAGCAGTTACGCCGCGGTGGTTACGATGTACTTC. Its protein product is CASSYAAVVTMYF.

The chain has TRBV15 and TRBJ1-6; 7 bases match TRBD1. V gave up 5 bases and J gave up 7 bases; unmatched junction bases: 11. The CDR3 consists of 16 residues. Germline lookup yields CDR1 LNHNV and CDR2 YYDKDF (reference sequence). CDR3 region: CATSGPRQGPNSPLHF. The CDR3 DNA follows: TGTGCCACCAGCGGACCCAGACAGGGCCCGAATTCACCCCTCCACTTT.

This rearrangement joins TRBV5-4 to TRBJ1-2; unclear D gene. V was cut by 0 bases and J by 4 bases, with 7 bases left in between. The CDR3 runs to 13 residues. CDR1 and CDR2 from the germline V gene are SGHNT and YYREEE (reference sequence). CDR3 in DNA: TGTGCCAGCAGCTTGGACGGGTCCTATGGCTACACCTTC. This sequence encodes CASSLDGSYGYTF.

This chain joins TRBV28 and TRBJ2-7; D is unresolved. CDR3 length equals 12 residues. Trimming removed 8 bases at V and 3 bases at J, with 11 bases between. The germline V gene has CDR1 MDHEN and CDR2 SYDVKM. The CDR3 DNA reads as TGTGCCAGCGGCCCGGGTGGCTACGAGCAGTACTTC. It specifies CASGPGGYEQYF.

Turning to this clone: Within the sample, other DNA sequences also encode this same CDR3. The chain combines TRBV3-1 (or the pseudogene TRBV3-2) with TRBJ2-1; 14 bases match TRBD2. CDR1 LGHDT and CDR2 YNNKEL come from the germline V gene (reference sequence). Germline trimming cut 2 bases from V and 6 bases from J; bases unmatched to any gene: 3. The length of the CDR3 is 16 residues. The CDR3 nucleotides are TGTGCCAGCAGCCAACCCGGGACTAGCGGGAGCAATGAGCAGTTCTTC. It yields the protein CASSQPGTSGSNEQFF.

J is TRBJ2-2 and V is TRBV11-2; TRBD1 is a possible D gene (5 bases). Germline V gives CDR1 SGHAT, CDR2 FQNNGV. Trimming pared 1 base from V and 6 bases from J, leaving 9 bases between. The CDR3 loop spans 14 amino acids. CDR3 in amino acids: CASSLVAGPGELFF. The CDR3 DNA reads as TGTGCCAGCAGCTTAGTAGCAGGGCCCGGGGAGCTGTTTTTT.

V and J are TRBV5-1 and TRBJ2-3; D call uncertain. Trimming took 0 bases from V and 1 from J, leaving 9 bases between them. CDR1 is SGHRS, CDR2 YFSETQ, per germline. The CDR3 covers 15 residues. As DNA, the CDR3 is TGCGCCAGCAGCTTGGGGGCCAGTGGCACAGATACGCAGTATTTT. Amino acids: CASSLGASGTDTQYF.

This chain joins TRBV7-9 and TRBJ1-1; 7 bases agree with TRBD1. The CDR3 is made up of 14 amino acids. J gave up 6 bases and V 5 bases, and 9 bases lay outside the gene matches. CDR1 is SEHNR, CDR2 FQNEAQ, per germline (reference sequence). The CDR3 loop is CASSKIRTGSEAFF. In DNA, the CDR3 is TGTGCCAGCAGCAAAATTAGGACAGGCTCTGAAGCTTTCTTT. Full variable domain (missing parts from reference TRBV7-9 and TRBJ1-1): DTGVSQNPRHKITKRGQNVTFRCDPISEHNRLYWYRQTLGQGPEFLTYFQNEAQLEKSRLLSDRFSAERPKGSFSTLEIQRTEQGDSAMYLCASSKIRTGSEAFFGQGTRLTVV.

The chain joins TRBV5-6 to TRBJ1-2, with 9 bases identical to TRBD1. This CDR3 has 16 residues. V was clipped by 2 bases and J by 5 bases; unmatched bases: 10. Germline-derived CDR1 and CDR2 are SGHDT and YYEEEE. The CDR3 nucleotides read TGTGCCAGCAGCTTCAGAGGGACAGGGATTGGGTATGGCTACACCTTC. Its translation is CASSFRGTGIGYGYTF.

The V and J genes are TRBV7-9 and TRBJ1-6; 11 nucleotides align to TRBD1. The CDR3 extends over 16 amino acids. Losses at the gene ends were 5 bases for V and 9 bases for J; bases not matched to a gene: 9. Germline assignment: CDR1 SEHNR and CDR2 FQNEAQ (reference sequence). The CDR3 nucleotides read TGTGCCAGCAGCCCCCCCGGGACAGGGGGGGTTTCACCCCTCCACTTT. It specifies CASSPPGTGGVSPLHF.

The chain employs TRBV18 and TRBJ1-2; TRBD1 agrees at 7 bases. Germline CDR1 KGHSH, CDR2 LQKENI. The V gene end was trimmed by 6 bases and the J gene end by 0 bases; junction bases not matched to a gene: 13. The CDR3 totals 17 residues. The CDR3 reads CASSLRGTATTNYGYTF. As DNA, the CDR3 is TGTGCCAGCTCCTTACGGGGGACAGCAACTACTAACTATGGCTACACCTTC.

This clone was observed a single time. This chain joins TRBV19 and TRBJ1-6, with 9 positions matching TRBD1. The CDR3 extends over 16 amino acids. From germline, CDR1 is LNHDA and CDR2 SQIVND (reference sequence). The V gene end was trimmed by 5 bases and the J gene end by 7 bases; junction bases not matched to a gene: 9. CDR3 in DNA: TGTGCCAGTAGTGAAGAGGCCGGGACAGGGAATTCACCCCTCCACTTT. This sequence encodes CASSEEAGTGNSPLHF.

This sequence joins TRBV4-1 and TRBJ2-7; 12 nucleotides agree with TRBD2. CDR1 and CDR2 from the germline V gene are MGHRA and YSYEKL. The CDR3 length is 18 residues. V shed 4 bases and J 6 bases; nucleotides not matched to a gene: 16. CDR3 region: CASSPTITRLAGVVEQYF. CDR3 nucleotides: TGCGCCAGCAGCCCAACGATTACCAGACTAGCGGGAGTAGTCGAGCAGTACTTC.

This chain joins TRBV5-6 and TRBJ1-1, with unresolved D. Germline V gene lookup returns CDR1 SGHDT and CDR2 YYEEEE. The CDR3 is 12 amino acids. V lost 0 bases to trimming and J lost 4 bases, with 4 bases between them. The CDR3 DNA reads as TGTGCCAGCAGCTTGGTCAGCACTGAAGCTTTCTTT. This sequence encodes CASSLVSTEAFF.

The CDR3 region has the DNA TGTGCTAGTGGTTTGAGCTGGGTGGAGGGCACAGATACGCAGTATTTT. Encoded protein: CASGLSWVEGTDTQYF. The chain is built from TRBV12-5 and TRBJ2-3, with D possibly being TRBD2 (5 bases). The germline V and J ends were trimmed by 2 bases and 1 base, with 13 bases remaining between them. The CDR3 is 16 amino acids. CDR1 and CDR2 (germline): LGHNT, FRNRAP.

This clone was detected once. The V gene is TRBV5-4, the J gene TRBJ1-1; D call uncertain. Germline V CDR1 and CDR2: SGHNT, YYREEE (reference sequence). This CDR3 spans 15 amino acids. The V end lost 0 bases, the J end lost 3 bases, and 12 bases lay between the germline ends. The CDR3 sequence: CASSLAVGRDTEAFF. CDR3 nucleotide sequence: TGTGCCAGCAGCTTGGCCGTAGGGCGGGACACTGAAGCTTTCTTT.

This clone has only a few counts. J is TRBJ1-6 and V is TRBV2; D is uncertain. V lost 6 bases and J 7 bases, leaving 10 bases between the germline ends. The germline CDR1 and CDR2 sequences are SNHLY and FYNNEI. The CDR3 sequence is 13 residues long. CDR3 nucleotides: TGTGCCAGCAGGCCGAGTACCAATTCACCCCTCCACTTT. Its protein is CASRPSTNSPLHF.

CDR3 nucleotide sequence: TGTGCCAGCAGCCGGGGGCCGTCGGAGCTGTTTTTT. Its protein product is CASSRGPSELFF. The chain has TRBV3-1 (or the pseudogene TRBV3-2) and TRBJ2-2, with D possibly being TRBD1 (6 bases). CDR1 and CDR2 from the germline V gene are LGHDT and YNNKEL (reference sequence). Trimming took 4 bases from V and 10 from J, leaving 10 bases between them. The CDR3 runs to 12 residues.